This T cell receptor beta chain was profiled in a study of vaccination effects on CD4 cells after COVID-19. Profiling relied on immunoSEQ multiplex PCR, and the TCRdb table lists in-frame clones only, not all of them. This table holds approximately 26,000 clones, about three quarters found once. In the case of this clone: Its cognate antigen is unknown.

Before sequencing took place, the ViraFEST assay used viral peptide pools to expand antigen-specific CD4+ T cells. When less than 11 days of culture had elapsed, CD4+ T cells were isolated. BNT162b2 vaccine or mRNA-1273 vaccine was given to participants in two doses. Nobody among the vaccine recipients had prior SARS-CoV-2 infection (nucleocapsid antibodies were negative). Cultivation was performed at two million PBMC per well with around 10 IU/ml IL-2 and about 9.2 ug/ml peptides added. In germline, CDR1 is SGHTA, CDR2 FQGNSA. The CDR3 contains 16 residues. With 2 bases removed from V and 5 bases from J, the gap between germline ends came to 15 bases.

The sequence was collected from a human donor who received a COVID-19 vaccine. Some clones in this sample may be carry-over from other donors' samples. J is TRBJ2-2 and V is TRBV7-2, with a possible D match to TRBD2 (5 bases). The sequencing used CD4+ T cells from PBMCs cultured with SARS-CoV-2 spike peptides, collected after COVID-19 vaccination. The CDR3, as DNA: TGTGCCAGCAGCTTACGGAGCGGCGGGTGGACCGGGGAGCTGTTTTTT. Translation: CASSLRSGGWTGELFF.